This T cell receptor (beta chain) was observed in a study of cytomegalovirus exposure and HLA in healthy donors. On the study more broadly: The same platform as the approximately 660 first-cohort repertoires was used for the 90 to 150 validation repertoires, a later analysis reported.

Profiling relied on immunoSEQ multiplex PCR, and the TCRdb table lists in-frame clones only, not all of them. The sample shows about 160,000 clones, roughly 86% of them seen only once. Study-wide results and limits: The study recorded 160 or so TCR beta chains that were cytomegalovirus-associated. The tendency of first-cohort TCR clusters to co-occur in the 120 or so validation repertoires was the finding of a later analysis.

With respect to this clone: Its antigen is currently unknown.

The length of the CDR3 is 13 residues. V was clipped by 7 bases and J by 7 bases, with 14 bases between them. Germline loops: CDR1 ENHRY, CDR2 SYGVKD. The TCR originated in a woman in her late teens or twenties in good health and CMV-seropositive. The V gene is TRBV10-3, the J gene TRBJ1-5; possibly TRBD1 for D (5 bases). Sequences were obtained from PBMCs. This chain's CDR3 is CAINAGGNQPQHF. The CDR3 DNA reads TGTGCCATCAACGCCGGGGGTAACCAGCCCCAGCATTTT.